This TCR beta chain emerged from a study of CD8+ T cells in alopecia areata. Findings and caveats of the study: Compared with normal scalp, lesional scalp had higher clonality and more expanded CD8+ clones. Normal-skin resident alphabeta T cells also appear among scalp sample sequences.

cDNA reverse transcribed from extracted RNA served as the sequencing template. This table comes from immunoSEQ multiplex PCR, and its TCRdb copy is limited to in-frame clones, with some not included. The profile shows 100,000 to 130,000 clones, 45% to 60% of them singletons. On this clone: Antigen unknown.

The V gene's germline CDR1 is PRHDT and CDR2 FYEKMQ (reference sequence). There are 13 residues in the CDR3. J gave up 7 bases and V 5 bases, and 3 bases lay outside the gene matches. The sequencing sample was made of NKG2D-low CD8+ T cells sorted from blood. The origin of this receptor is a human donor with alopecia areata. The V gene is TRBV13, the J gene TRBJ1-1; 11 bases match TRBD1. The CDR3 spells CASSTGQGVEAFF. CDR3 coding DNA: TGTGCCAGCAGCACGGGACAGGGGGTTGAAGCTTTCTTT. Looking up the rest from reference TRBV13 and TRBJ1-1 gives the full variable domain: AAGVIQSPRHLIKEKRETATLKCYPIPRHDTVYWYQQGPGQDPQFLISFYEKMQSDKGSIPDRFSAQQFSDYHSELNMSSLELGDSALYFCASSTGQGVEAFFGQGTRLTVV.